This record covers a single T cell receptor beta chain. These data are taken from a study of blood T cell repertoires in COVID-19. Whole-study context: Sites across the United States, Italy and Spain contributed samples from acute and convalescent COVID-19. PBMCs, B-cell-depleted T cells, or T cells provided the cDNA or gDNA that made up the material.

J was trimmed by 5 bases and V by 1 base; bases with no gene match: 5. Germline V gene sequence: CDR1 SEHNR, CDR2 FQNEAQ (reference sequence). This CDR3 has 15 amino acids. In the authors' methods: Estimates of nucleated cell counts were drawn from the amplification of reference gene primers. Clones were sequenced by immunoSEQ multiplex PCR, and TCRdb holds only the in-frame ones, with some missing. That table is the source of V, J and clone size, and D and trimming were worked out from the DNA. The data contain around 70,000 clones, around 87% of them singletons. Material: peripheral blood. The clonotype originates from a young woman with acute or convalescent COVID-19. The chain couples TRBV7-9 to TRBJ1-1; 9 bases agree with TRBD1. This chain's CDR3 is CASSLGRTGDTEAFF. The CDR3 nucleotides are TGTGCCAGCAGCTTAGGTAGGACAGGGGATACTGAAGCTTTCTTT.